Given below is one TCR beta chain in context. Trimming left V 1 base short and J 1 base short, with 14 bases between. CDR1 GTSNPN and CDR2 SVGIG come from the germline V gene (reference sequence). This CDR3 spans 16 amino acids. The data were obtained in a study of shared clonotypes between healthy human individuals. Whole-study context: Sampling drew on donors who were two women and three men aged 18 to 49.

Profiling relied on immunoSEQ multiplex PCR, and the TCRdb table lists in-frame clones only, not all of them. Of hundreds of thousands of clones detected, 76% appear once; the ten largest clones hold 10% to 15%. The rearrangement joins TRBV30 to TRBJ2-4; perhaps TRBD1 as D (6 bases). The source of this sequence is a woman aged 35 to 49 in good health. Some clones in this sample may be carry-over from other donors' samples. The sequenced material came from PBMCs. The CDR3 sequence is CAWSDGRQGAKNIQYF. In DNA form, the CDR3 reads TGTGCCTGGAGTGATGGGCGCCAGGGGGCCAAAAACATTCAGTACTTC. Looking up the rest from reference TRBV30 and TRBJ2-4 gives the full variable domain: SQTIHQWPATLVQPVGSPLSLECTVEGTSNPNLYWYRQAAGRGLQLLFYSVGIGQISSEVPQNLSASRPQDRQFILSSKKLLLSDSGFYLCAWSDGRQGAKNIQYFGAGTRLSVL.